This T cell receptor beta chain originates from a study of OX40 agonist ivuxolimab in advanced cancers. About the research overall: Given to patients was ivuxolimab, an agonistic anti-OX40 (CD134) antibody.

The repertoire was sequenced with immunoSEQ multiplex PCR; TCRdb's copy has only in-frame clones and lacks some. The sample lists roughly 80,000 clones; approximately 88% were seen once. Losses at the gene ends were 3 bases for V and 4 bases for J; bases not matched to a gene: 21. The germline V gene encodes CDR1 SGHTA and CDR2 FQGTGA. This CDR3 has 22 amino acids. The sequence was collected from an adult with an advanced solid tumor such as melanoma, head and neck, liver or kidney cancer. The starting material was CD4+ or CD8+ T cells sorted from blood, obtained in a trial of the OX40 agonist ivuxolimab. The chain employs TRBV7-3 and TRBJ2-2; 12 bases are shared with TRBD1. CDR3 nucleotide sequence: TGTGCCAGCAGCTTTAAACCCCCATCTCCGGGACAGGGGGCTGGAAGCACCGGGGAGCTGTTTTTT. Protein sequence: CASSFKPPSPGQGAGSTGELFF.